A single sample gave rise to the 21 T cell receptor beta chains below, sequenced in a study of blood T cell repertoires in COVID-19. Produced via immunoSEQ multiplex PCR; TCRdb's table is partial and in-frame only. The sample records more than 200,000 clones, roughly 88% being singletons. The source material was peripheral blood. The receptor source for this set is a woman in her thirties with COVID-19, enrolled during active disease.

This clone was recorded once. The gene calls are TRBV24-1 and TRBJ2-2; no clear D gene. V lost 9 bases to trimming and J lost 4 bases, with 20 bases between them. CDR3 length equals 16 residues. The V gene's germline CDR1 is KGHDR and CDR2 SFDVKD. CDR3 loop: CATGYLGGETTGELFF. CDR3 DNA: TGTGCCACCGGGTACTTAGGCGGAGAAACCACCGGGGAGCTGTTTTTT.

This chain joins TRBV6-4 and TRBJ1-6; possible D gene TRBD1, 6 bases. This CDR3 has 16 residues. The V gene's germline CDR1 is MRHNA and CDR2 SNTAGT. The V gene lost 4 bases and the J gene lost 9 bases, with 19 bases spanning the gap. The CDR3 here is CASSVGPRTVGSPLHF. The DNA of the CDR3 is TGTGCCAGCAGTGTAGGACCTAGGACAGTAGGTTCACCCCTCCACTTT.

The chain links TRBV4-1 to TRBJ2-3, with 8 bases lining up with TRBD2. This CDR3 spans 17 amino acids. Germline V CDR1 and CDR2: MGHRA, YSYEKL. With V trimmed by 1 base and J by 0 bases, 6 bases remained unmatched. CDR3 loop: CASSQGLAPLSTDTQYF. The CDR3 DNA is TGCGCCAGCAGCCAAGGACTAGCGCCTTTGAGCACAGATACGCAGTATTTT.

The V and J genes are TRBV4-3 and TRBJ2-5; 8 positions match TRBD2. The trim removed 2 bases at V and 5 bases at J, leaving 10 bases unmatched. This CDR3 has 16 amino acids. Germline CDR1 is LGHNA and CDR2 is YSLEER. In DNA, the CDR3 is TGCGCCAGCAGCCAAACGCTGGCGGGAGGCTACGAGACCCAGTACTTC. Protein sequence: CASSQTLAGGYETQYF.

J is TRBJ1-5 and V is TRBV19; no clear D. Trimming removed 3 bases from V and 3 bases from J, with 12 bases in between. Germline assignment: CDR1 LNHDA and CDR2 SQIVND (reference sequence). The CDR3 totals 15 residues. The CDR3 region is CASSMRVQFNQPQHF. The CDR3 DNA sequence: TGTGCCAGTAGTATGAGAGTACAGTTCAATCAGCCCCAGCATTTT.

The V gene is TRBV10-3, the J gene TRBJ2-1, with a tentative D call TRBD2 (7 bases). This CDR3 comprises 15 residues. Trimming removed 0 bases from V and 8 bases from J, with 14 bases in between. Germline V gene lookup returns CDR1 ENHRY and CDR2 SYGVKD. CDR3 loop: CAISESIAGADEQFF. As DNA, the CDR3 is TGTGCCATCAGTGAGTCGATTGCGGGGGCGGATGAGCAGTTCTTC.

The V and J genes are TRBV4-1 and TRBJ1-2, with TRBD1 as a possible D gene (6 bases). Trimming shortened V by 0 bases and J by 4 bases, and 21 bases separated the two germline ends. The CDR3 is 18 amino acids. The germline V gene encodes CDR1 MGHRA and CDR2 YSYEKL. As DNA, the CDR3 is TGCGCCAGCAGCCAAGATGAAGGGGGGGGCAGCCTTACCTATGGCTACACCTTC. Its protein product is CASSQDEGGGSLTYGYTF.

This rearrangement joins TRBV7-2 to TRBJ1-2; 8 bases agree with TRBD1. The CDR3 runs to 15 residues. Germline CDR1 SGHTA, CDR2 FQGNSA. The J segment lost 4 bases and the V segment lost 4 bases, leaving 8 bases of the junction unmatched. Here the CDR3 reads CASSSWDRPPYGYTF. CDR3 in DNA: TGTGCCAGCAGCTCTTGGGACAGGCCCCCCTATGGCTACACCTTC.

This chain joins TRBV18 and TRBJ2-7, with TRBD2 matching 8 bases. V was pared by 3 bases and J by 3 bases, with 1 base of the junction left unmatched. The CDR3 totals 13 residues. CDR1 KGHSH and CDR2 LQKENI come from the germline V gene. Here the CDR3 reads CASSPGGGYEQYF. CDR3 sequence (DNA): TGTGCCAGCTCACCCGGGGGGGGCTACGAGCAGTACTTC.

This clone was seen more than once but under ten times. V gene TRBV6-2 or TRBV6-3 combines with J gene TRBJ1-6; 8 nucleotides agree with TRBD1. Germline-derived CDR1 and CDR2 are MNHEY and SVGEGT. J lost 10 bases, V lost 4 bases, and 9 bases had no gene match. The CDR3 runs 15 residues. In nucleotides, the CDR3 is TGTGCCAGCAGTTCAAGCACAGGGGGAGAGTCACCCCTCCACTTT. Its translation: CASSSSTGGESPLHF.

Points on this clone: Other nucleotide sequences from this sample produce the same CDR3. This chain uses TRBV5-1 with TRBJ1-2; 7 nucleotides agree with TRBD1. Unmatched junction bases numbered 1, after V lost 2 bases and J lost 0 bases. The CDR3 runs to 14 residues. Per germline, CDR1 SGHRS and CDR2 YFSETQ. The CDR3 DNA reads TGCGCCAGCAGCTTAGGGACAGCTAACTATGGCTACACCTTC. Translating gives CASSLGTANYGYTF.

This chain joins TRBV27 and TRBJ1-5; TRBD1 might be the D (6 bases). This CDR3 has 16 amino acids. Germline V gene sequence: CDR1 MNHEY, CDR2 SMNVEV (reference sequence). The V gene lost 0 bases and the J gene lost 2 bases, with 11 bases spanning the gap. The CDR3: CASSLSKQGGNQPQHF. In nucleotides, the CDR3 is TGTGCCAGCAGTTTATCGAAACAGGGAGGCAATCAGCCCCAGCATTTT.

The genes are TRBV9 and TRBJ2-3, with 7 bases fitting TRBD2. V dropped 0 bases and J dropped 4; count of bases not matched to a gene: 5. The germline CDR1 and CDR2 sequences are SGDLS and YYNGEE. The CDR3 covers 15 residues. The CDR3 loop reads CASSVASGLADTQYF. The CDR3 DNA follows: TGTGCCAGCAGCGTAGCGTCCGGACTAGCAGATACGCAGTATTTT.

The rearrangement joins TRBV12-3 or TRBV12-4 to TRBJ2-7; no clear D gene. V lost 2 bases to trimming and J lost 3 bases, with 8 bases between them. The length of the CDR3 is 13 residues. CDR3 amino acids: CASSLSLLYEQYF. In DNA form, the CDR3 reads TGTGCCAGCAGTTTAAGTTTACTCTACGAGCAGTACTTC.

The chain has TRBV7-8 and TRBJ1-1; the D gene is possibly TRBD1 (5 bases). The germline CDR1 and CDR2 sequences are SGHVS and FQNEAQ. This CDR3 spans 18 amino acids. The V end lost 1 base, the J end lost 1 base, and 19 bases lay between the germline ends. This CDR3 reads CASSLVDMIGSQNTEAFF. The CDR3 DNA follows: TGTGCCAGCAGCTTAGTGGACATGATAGGCAGCCAGAACACTGAAGCTTTCTTT.

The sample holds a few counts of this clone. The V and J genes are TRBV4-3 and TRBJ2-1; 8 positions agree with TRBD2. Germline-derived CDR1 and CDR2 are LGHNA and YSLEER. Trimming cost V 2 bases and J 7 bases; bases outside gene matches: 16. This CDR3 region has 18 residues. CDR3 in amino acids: CASSQLYSGLVAGNEQFF. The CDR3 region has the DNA TGCGCCAGCAGCCAATTATATAGCGGGTTGGTAGCGGGAAATGAGCAGTTCTTC.

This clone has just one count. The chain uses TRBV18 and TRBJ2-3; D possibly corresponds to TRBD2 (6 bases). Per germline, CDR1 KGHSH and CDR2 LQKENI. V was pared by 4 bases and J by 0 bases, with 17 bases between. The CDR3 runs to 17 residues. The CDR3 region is CASSLGILASSTDTQYF. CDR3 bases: TGTGCCAGCTCACTGGGTATTCTAGCGTCTAGCACAGATACGCAGTATTTT.

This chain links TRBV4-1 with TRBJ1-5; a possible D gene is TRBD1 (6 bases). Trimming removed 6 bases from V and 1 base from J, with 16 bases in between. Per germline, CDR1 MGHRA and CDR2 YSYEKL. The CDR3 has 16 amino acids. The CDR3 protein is CASRRTTGMSNQPQHF. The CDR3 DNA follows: TGCGCCAGCAGACGAACAACAGGGATGAGCAATCAGCCCCAGCATTTT.

The CDR3 sequence is CASSESADIDTGELFF. The DNA for the CDR3 is TGTGCCAGCAGTGAATCGGCGGACATTGACACCGGGGAGCTGTTTTTT. V and J are TRBV25-1 and TRBJ2-2; D may be TRBD1 (5 bases). Trimming stripped 1 base from V and 3 bases from J, with 12 bases between. CDR1 is MGHDK, CDR2 SYGVNS, per germline. The CDR3 is made up of 16 amino acids.

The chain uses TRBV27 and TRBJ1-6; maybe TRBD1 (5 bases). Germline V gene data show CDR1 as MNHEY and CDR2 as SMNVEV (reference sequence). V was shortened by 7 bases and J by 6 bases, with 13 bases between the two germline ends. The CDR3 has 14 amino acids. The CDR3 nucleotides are TGTGCCAGCACGGGGGGTCTTGGTAATTCACCCCTCCACTTT. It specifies CASTGGLGNSPLHF.

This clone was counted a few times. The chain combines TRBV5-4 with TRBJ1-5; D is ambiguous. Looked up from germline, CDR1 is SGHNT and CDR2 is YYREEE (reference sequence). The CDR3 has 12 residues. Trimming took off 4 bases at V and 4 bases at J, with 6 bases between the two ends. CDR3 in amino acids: CASSGPNQPQHF. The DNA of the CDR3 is TGTGCCAGCAGCGGGCCGAATCAGCCCCAGCATTTT. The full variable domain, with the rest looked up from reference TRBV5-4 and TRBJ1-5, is ETGVTQSPTHLIKTRGQQVTLRCSSQSGHNTVSWYQQALGQGPQFIFQYYREEENGRGNFPPRFSGLQFPNYSSELNVNALELDDSALYLCASSGPNQPQHFGDGTRLSIL.